The source of this TCR beta chain is a study of blood T cell repertoires in COVID-19. Study-level background: Sources were T cells, B-cell-depleted T cells, or PBMCs; the material itself was cDNA or gDNA.

Study processing details: For nucleated cells, counts were estimated from reference gene primer amplification. Data came from immunoSEQ multiplex PCR; TCRdb stores just in-frame clones and leaves some out. V, J and clone size are those of that table, while D and trimming were read from the DNA. The sample has under 130,000 clones, about 85% seen once. V lost 5 bases to trimming and J lost 2 bases, with 14 bases between them. Looked up from germline, CDR1 is SGHAT and CDR2 is FQNNGV. The CDR3 runs to 15 residues. Sequencing was performed on peripheral blood. This chain connects TRBV11-2 to TRBJ2-3; weak D call: TRBD1 (6 bases). The sequence derives from a man aged 50 to 59 with acute or convalescent COVID-19. The chain's CDR3 is CASSRGQPHTDTQYF. The CDR3 DNA follows: TGTGCCAGCAGCCGAGGACAGCCTCACACAGATACGCAGTATTTT.